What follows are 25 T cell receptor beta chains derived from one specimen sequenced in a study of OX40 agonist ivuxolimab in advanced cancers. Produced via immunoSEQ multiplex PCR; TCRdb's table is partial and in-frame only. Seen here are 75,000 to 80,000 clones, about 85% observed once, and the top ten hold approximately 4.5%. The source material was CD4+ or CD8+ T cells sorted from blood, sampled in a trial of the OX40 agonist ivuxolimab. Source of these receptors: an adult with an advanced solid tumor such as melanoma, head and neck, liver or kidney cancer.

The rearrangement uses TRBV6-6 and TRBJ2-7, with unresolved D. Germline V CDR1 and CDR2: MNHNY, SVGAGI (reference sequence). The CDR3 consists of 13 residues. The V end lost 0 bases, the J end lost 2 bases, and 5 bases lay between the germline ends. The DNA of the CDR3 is TGTGCCAGCAGTTACTCTCGACCCTACGAGCAGTACTTC. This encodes CASSYSRPYEQYF.

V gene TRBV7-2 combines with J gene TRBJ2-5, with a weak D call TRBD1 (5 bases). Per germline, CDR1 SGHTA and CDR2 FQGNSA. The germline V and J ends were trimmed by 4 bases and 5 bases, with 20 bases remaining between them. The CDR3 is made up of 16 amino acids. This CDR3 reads CASSSTTAREWETQYF. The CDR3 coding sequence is TGTGCCAGCAGCTCGACAACGGCCAGGGAATGGGAGACCCAGTACTTC.

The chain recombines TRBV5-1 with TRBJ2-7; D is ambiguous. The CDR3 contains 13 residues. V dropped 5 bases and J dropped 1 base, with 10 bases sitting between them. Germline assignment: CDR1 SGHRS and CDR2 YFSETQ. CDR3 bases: TGCGCCAGCAGTTTTGGCCTTTCCTACGAGCAGTACTTC. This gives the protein CASSFGLSYEQYF. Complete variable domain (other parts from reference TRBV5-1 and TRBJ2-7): KAGVTQTPRYLIKTRGQQVTLSCSPISGHRSVSWYQQTPGQGLQFLFEYFSETQRNKGNFPGRFSGRQFSNSRSEMNVSTLELGDSALYLCASSFGLSYEQYFGPGTRLTVT.

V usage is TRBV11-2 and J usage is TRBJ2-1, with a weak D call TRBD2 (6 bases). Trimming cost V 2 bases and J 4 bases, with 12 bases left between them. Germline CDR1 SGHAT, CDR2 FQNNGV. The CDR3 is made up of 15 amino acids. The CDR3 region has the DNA TGTGCCAGCAGCTTATACCGGGGGACTTACAATGAGCAGTTCTTC. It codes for CASSLYRGTYNEQFF.

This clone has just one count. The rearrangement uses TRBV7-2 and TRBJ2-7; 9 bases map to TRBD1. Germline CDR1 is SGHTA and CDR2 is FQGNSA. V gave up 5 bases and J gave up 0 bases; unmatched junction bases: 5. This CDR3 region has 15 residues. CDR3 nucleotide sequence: TGTGCCAGCAGCCAAGACAGGGGGAGCTCCTACGAGCAGTACTTC. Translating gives CASSQDRGSSYEQYF.

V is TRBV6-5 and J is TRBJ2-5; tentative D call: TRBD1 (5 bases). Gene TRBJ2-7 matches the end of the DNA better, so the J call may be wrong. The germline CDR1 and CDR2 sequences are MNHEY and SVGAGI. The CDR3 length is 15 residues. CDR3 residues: CASSTTARGSYEQYF. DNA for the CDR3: TGTGCCAGCAGTACGACAGCTCGCGGCTCCTACGAGCAGTACTTC.

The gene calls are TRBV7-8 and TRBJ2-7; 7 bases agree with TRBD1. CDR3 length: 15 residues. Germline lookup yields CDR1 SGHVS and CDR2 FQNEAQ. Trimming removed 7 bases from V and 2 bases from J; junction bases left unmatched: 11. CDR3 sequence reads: CASTQGVTGPYEQYF. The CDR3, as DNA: TGTGCCAGCACCCAAGGGGTGACAGGGCCCTACGAGCAGTACTTC.

CDR3 in amino acids: CASSFSPSGGGDQYF. CDR3 nucleotide sequence: TGTGCCAGCAGTTTCTCACCTAGCGGGGGAGGAGATCAGTACTTC. The rearrangement links TRBV28 to TRBJ2-4; TRBD2 matches at 10 bases. Trimming at V came to 3 bases and at J to 12 bases, leaving 11 bases not matched to a gene. CDR1 is MDHEN and CDR2 is SYDVKM in the germline V gene. CDR3 size: 15 residues.

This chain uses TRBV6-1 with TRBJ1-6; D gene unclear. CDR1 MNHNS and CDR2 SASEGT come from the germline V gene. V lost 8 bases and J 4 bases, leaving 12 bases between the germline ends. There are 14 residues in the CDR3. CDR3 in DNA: TGTGCCAGCGCCGGCGGGCAGTATAATTCACCCCTCCACTTT. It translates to CASAGGQYNSPLHF.

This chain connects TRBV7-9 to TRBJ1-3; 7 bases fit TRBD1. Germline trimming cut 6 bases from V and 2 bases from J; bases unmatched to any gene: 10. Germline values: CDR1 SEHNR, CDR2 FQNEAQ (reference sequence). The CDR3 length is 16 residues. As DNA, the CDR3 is TGTGCCAGCAGTCCTGGCCCGACAGGGACTGGAAACACCATATATTTT. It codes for CASSPGPTGTGNTIYF.

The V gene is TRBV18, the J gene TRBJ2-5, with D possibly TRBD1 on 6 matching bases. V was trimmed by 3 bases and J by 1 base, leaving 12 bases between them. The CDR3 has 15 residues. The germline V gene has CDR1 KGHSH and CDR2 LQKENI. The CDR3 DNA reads TGTGCCAGCTCACCTCGGGCAGGGGCCCAAGAGACCCAGTACTTC. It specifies CASSPRAGAQETQYF. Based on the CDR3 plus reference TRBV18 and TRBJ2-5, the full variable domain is NAGVMQNPRHLVRRRGQEARLRCSPMKGHSHVYWYRQLPEEGLKFMVYLQKENIIDESGMPKERFSAEFPKEGPSILRIQQVVRGDSAAYFCASSPRAGAQETQYFGPGTRLLVL.

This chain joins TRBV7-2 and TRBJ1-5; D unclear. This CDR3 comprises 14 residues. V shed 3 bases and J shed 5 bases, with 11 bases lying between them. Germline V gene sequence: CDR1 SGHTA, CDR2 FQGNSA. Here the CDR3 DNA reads TGTGCCAGCAGCTTTGTGAACGAGGATCAGCCCCAGCATTTT. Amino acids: CASSFVNEDQPQHF.

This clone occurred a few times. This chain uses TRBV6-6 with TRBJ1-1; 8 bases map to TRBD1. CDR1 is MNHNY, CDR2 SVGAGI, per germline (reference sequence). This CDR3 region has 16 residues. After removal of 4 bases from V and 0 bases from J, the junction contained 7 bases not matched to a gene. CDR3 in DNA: TGTGCCAGCAGTTCATGGACAGGGAGAATGAACACTGAAGCTTTCTTT. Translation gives CASSSWTGRMNTEAFF.

The CDR3 sequence is CASSQAARRGMNTEAFF. The CDR3 DNA sequence: TGCGCCAGCAGCCAAGCCGCGAGGAGGGGCATGAACACTGAAGCTTTCTTT. This chain links TRBV4-3 with TRBJ1-1; D is possibly TRBD1 (5 bases). Germline values: CDR1 LGHNA, CDR2 YSLEER. The germline V and J ends were trimmed by 1 base and 0 bases, with 15 bases remaining between them. The CDR3 spans 17 residues.

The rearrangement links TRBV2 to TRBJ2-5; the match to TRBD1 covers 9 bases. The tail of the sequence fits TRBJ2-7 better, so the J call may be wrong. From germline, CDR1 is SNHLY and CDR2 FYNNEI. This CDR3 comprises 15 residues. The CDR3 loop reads CASSEVQGAGGEQYF. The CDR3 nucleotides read TGTGCCAGCAGTGAAGTACAGGGGGCTGGTGGCGAGCAGTACTTC.

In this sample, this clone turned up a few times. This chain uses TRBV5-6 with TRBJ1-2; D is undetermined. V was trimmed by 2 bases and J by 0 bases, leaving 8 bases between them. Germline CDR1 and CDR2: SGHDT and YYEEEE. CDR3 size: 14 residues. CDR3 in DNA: TGTGCCAGCAGCTTCGGCCAGTCTAACTATGGCTACACCTTC. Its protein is CASSFGQSNYGYTF.

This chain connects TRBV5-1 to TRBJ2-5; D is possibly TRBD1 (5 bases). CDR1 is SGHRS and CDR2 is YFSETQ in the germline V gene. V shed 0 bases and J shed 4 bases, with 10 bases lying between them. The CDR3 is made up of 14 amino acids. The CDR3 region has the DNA TGCGCCAGCAGCTTGGGGAACAGGAGAGAGACCCAGTACTTC. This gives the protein CASSLGNRRETQYF.

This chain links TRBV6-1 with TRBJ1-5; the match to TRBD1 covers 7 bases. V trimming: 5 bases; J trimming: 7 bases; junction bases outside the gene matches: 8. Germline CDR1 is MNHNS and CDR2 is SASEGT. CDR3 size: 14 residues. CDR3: CASSIQGSRQPQHF. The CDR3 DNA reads TGTGCCAGCAGTATACAGGGGTCAAGGCAGCCCCAGCATTTT.

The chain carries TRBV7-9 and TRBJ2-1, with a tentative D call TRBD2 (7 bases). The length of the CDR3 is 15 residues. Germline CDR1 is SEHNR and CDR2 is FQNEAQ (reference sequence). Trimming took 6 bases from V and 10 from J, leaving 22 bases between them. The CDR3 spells CASSPHGAGATEQFF. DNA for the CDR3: TGTGCCAGCAGTCCCCATGGGGCGGGGGCCACAGAGCAGTTCTTC.

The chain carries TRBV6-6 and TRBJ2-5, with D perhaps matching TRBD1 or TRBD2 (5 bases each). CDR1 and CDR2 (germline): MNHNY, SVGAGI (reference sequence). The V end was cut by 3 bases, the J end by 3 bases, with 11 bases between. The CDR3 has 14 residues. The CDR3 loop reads CASSYEGLEETQYF. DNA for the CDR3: TGTGCCAGCAGTTATGAGGGGCTAGAAGAGACCCAGTACTTC.

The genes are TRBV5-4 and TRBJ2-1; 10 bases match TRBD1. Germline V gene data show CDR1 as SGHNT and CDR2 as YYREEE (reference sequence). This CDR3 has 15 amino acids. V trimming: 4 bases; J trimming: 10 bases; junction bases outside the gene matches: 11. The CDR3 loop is CASSPGTGVSGEQFF. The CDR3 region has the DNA TGTGCCAGCAGCCCCGGGACAGGGGTCAGCGGGGAGCAGTTCTTC.

CDR3 amino acids: CASRSTGDLTQYF. The CDR3 nucleotides are TGTGCCAGCAGGTCGACAGGGGACCTCACCCAGTACTTC. This sequence joins TRBV6-5 and TRBJ2-5, with 8 bases matching TRBD1. This CDR3 region has 13 residues. Losses at the gene ends were 6 bases for V and 8 bases for J; bases not matched to a gene: 8. Germline V gives CDR1 MNHEY, CDR2 SVGAGI.

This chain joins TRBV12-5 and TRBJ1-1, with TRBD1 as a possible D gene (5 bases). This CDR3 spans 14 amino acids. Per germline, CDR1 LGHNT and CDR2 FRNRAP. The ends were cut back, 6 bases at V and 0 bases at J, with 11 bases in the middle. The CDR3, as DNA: TGTGCTAGTGGCTGGGGGGGAATGAACACTGAAGCTTTCTTT. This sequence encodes CASGWGGMNTEAFF.

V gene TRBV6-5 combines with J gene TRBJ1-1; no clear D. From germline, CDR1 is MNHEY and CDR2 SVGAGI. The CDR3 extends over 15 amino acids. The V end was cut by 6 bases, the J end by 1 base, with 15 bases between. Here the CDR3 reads CASRVVNSPNTEAFF. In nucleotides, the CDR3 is TGTGCCAGCAGGGTGGTCAATTCGCCGAACACTGAAGCTTTCTTT.

This CDR3 is CASSNQGTSGANVLTF. The CDR3 DNA sequence: TGTGCCAGTAGTAACCAGGGCACCTCTGGGGCCAACGTCCTGACTTTC. The V gene is TRBV19, the J gene TRBJ2-6; a weak D match, TRBD1 (5 bases). From germline, CDR1 is LNHDA and CDR2 SQIVND (reference sequence). The length of the CDR3 is 16 residues. The V end lost 4 bases, the J end lost 0 bases, and 10 bases lay between the germline ends.